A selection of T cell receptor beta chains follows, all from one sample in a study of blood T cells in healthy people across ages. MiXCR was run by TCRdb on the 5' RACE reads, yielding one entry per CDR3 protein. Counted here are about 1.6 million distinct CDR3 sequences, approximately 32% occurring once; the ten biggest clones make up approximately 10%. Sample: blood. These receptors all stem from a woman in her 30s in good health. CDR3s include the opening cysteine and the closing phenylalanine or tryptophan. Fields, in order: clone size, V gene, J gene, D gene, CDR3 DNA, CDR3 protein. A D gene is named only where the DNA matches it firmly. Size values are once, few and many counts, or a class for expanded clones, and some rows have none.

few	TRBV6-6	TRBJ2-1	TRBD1	TGTGCCAGCAGTTACCCCGCGGACAGGGGACGGCAGTTCTTC	CASSYPADRGRQFF
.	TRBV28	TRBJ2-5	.	TGTGCCAGCAGCTCAGGAGGGAGGCACGAAGAGACCCAGTACTTC	CASSSGGRHEETQYF
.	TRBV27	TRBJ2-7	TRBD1	TGTGGCAGCAGTTTAGGGACAGCAGCCTACGAGCAGTACTTC	CGSSLGTAAYEQYF
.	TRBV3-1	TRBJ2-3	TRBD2	TGTGCCAGCAGCCCCATAGCGGGAAAAGACACAGATACGCAGTATTTT	CASSPIAGKDTDTQYF
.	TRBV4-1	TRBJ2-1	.	TGCGCCAGCAGCCAACGGCCTGCTAGCTCCTACAATGAGCAGTTCTTC	CASSQRPASSYNEQFF
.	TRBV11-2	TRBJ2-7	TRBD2	TGTGCCAGCAGCTTAGAAGTAGGGACTAGCGGGGGTAGGTCCTACGAGCAGTACTTC	CASSLEVGTSGGRSYEQYF
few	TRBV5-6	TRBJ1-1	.	TGTGCCAGCAGCTTCATGAGAGCGAACACTGAAGCTTTCTTT	CASSFMRANTEAFF
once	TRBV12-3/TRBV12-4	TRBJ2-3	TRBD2	TGTGCCAGCAGTGGCCCTAGCGGGGGACCTGCACCGGATACGCAGTATTTT	CASSGPSGGPAPDTQYF
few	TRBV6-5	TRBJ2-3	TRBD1	TGTGCCAGCAGTTGGGACAGGGTCATGGATACGCAGTATTTT	CASSWDRVMDTQYF
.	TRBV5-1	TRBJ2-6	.	TGCGCCAGCAGCTCCACAGACCTTTTCTCTGGGGCCAACGTCCTGACTTTC	CASSSTDLFSGANVLTF
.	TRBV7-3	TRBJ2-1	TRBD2	TGTGCCAGCAGCCCACCGGGACTAGTCATAAATGAGCAGTTCTTC	CASSPPGLVINEQFF
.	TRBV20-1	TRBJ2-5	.	TGCAGTGCCCGTCGGGACATAGCTTACCAAGAGACCCAGTACTTC	CSARRDIAYQETQYF
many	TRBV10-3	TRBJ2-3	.	TGTGCCATCGGGGGTTCTCCGGATACGCAGTATTTT	CAIGGSPDTQYF
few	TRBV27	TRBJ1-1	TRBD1	TGTGCCAGCAGGGACAGGGGGACTGAAGCTTTCTTT	CASRDRGTEAFF
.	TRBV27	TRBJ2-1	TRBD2	TGTGCCAGCAGTTCGGGGACTAGCGGGGGCCACAATGAGCAGTTCTTC	CASSSGTSGGHNEQFF
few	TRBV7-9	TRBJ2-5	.	TGTGCCAGCAGCTCAAGGGGGAGGAATGGAGAGACCCAGTACTTC	CASSSRGRNGETQYF
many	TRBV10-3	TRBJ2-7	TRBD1	TGTGCCATCAGTGGGGGACAGTCCGGCGAGCAGTACTTC	CAISGGQSGEQYF